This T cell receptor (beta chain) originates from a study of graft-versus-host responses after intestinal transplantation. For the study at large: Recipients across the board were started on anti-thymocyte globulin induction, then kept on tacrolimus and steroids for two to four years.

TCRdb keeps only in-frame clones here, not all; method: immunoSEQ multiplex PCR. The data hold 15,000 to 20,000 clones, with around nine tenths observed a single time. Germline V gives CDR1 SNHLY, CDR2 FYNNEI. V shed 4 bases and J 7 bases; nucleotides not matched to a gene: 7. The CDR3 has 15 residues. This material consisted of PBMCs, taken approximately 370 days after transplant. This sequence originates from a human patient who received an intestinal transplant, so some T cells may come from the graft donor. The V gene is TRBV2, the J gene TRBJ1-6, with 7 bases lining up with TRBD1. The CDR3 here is CASSGYRGGNSPLHF. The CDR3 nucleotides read TGTGCCAGCAGTGGCTACAGGGGCGGGAATTCACCCCTCCACTTT.